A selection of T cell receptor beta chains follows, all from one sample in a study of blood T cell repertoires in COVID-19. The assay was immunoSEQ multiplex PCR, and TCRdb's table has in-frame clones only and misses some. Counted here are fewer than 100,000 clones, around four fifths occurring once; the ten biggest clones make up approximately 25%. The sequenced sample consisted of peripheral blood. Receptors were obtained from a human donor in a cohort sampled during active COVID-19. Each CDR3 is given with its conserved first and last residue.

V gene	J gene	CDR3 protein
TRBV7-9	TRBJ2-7	CASSLVGLYVEQYF
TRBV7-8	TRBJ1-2	CASSLARRDGYTF
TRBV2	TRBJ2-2	CASGGTGNTGELFF
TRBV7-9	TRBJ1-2	CASSLGPGQGAFYGYTF
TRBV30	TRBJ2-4	CAWTTRGMVTKNIQYF
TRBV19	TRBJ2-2	CASSPQGGVGELFF
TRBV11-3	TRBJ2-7	CASSLRGQGATEQYF
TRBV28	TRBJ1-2	CASRSLGQAGNYGYTF
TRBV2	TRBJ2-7	CASREGQYYEQYF
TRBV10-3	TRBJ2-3	CAISPSGGTTDTQYF
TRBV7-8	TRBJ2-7	CASSRPPGTGGSEQYF
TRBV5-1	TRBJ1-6	CASSLEGQSPLHF
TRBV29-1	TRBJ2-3	CSVRDRGGTQYF
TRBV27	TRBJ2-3	CASSLGGTDTQYF
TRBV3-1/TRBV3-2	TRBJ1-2	CASSQMQDYGYTF
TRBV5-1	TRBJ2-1	CASRGSSYNEQFF
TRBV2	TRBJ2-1	CASRSQGAANEQFF
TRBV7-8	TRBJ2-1	CASSLLTGYTNNEQFF
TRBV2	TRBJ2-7	CASSGRGQGPSYEQYF
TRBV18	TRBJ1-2	CASSVDSLGNYGYTF
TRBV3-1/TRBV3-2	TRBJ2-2	CASSQTVNTGELFF
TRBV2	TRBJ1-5	CASSEWTANQPQHF
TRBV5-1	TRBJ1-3	CASSLGPNSGNTIYF
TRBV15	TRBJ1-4	CATSREGGNEKLFF
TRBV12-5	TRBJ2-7	CASGTGQGGYEQYF
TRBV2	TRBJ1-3	CASSEQGNGNTIYF
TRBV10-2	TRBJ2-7	CASSDPQGEGEQYF
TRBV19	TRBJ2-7	CASSSGGGTYEQYF
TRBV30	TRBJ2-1	CAWGTGTLGPNEQFF
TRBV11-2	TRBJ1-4	CASSFAQGAREKLFF
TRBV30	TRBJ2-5	CAWLTSRETQYF
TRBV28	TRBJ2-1	CASSLWGQGANNEQFF
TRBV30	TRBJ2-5	CAWSRQGETQYF
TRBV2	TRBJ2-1	CASREGAQYNEQFF
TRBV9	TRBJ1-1	CASSVDRNTEAFF
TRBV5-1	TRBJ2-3	CASTRGSASTDTQYF
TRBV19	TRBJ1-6	CASSGRTGDSPLHF
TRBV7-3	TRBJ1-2	CASSPDRESDGYTF
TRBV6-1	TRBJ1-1	CASSEELWGGTEAFF
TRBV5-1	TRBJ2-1	CASSLEGRGILDEQFF
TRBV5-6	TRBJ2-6	CASSLIGLAGVSGANVLTF
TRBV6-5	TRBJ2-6	CASRTSGANVLTF
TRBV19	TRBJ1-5	CASSMRQTSNQPQHF
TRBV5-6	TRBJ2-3	CASSWGDSTDTQYF
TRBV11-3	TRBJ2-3	CASSQGTTRTDTQYF
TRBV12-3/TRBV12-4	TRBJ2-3	CASKIAGTDTQYF
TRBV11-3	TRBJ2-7	CASSLDMGREQYF
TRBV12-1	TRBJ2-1	CASSFRAGGPDLTDGQFF
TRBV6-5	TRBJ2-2	CASSRQGNTGELFF
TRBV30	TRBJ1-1	CAMNRGTMNTEAFF
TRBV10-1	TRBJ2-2	CASSLGQGDTGELFF